This is a list of T cell receptor beta chains from one sample in a study of glioma-infiltrating T cells. TCRdb called the multiplex PCR reads again in MiXCR, with one record for every CDR3 protein. Counted here are 90,000 to 100,000 distinct CDR3 sequences, approximately 42% occurring once; the ten biggest clones make up 35% to 40%. Sample: glioma tissue, nonneoplastic brain tissue, or PBMCs (not recorded which). The receptors derive from a human donor with low-grade glioma or glioblastoma, undergoing nonglioma brain surgery, or in good health (not recorded which). CDR3s include the opening cysteine and the closing phenylalanine or tryptophan. Each record gives: D gene, V gene, clone size, J gene, CDR3 DNA, CDR3 protein. A D gene is named only where the DNA matches it firmly. Clone size is stated in some rows and not others, as once, few, many or a class when expanded.

>TRBD2|TRBV28|-|TRBJ2-3
TGTGCCAGCAGTCTCCTAGCCGGGACTAGCGGGGCCCTCACAGATACGCAGTATTTT
CASSLLAGTSGALTDTQYF
>TRBD1|TRBV5-1|many|TRBJ2-7
TGCGCCAGCAGCTATCCGGGACAGGGGATTTACGAGCAGTACTTC
CASSYPGQGIYEQYF
>TRBD1|TRBV5-1|many|TRBJ1-1
TGCGCCAGCAGAATGAGTGGGACAGGGGGTGAAGCTTTCTTT
CASRMSGTGGEAFF
>-|TRBV18|many|TRBJ2-2
TGTGCCAGCTCACGTGGTGGCACCGGGGAGCTGTTTTTT
CASSRGGTGELFF
>TRBD2|TRBV4-1|once|TRBJ2-1
TGCGCCAGCAGCCAGGACGGTGGGACTAGCGGGGTCCCAAGCTCCTACGAGCAGTTCTTC
CASSQDGGTSGVPSSYEQFF
>TRBD2|TRBV7-2|many|TRBJ2-1
TGTGCCAGCAGCTTGGGACTAGCGGGAAGTGAGCAGTTCTTC
CASSLGLAGSEQFF
>TRBD1|TRBV5-1|many|TRBJ1-1
TGCGCCAGCAGCTTGGACACAGGGGAGAACACTGAAGCTTTCTTT
CASSLDTGENTEAFF
>-|TRBV7-8|many|TRBJ2-2
TGTGCCAGCAGCTTAGCGGGGGGCACCGGGGAGCTGTTTTTT
CASSLAGGTGELFF
>-|TRBV7-9|-|TRBJ2-7
TGTGCCAGCACCGAACCGGGCTACGAGCAGTACTTC
CASTEPGYEQYF
>-|TRBV20-1|-|TRBJ2-1
TGCAGTGCTAGAGATCCCCTTTTTAGCTCATACAATGAGCAGCTCTTC
CSARDPLFSSYNEQLF
>-|TRBV20-1|many|TRBJ2-6
TGCAGTGCTAGGACCCCTGGGGCCAACGTCCTGACTTTC
CSARTPGANVLTF